The clone carrying this T cell receptor (beta chain) was seen repeatedly, ten times or more. The antigen is not known. Amplification of TCR beta CDR3 regions used RNA as the template. The HTBI primer set drove a first-round RT-PCR of the TCR CDR3. Using its own MiXCR run on the multiplex PCR reads, TCRdb lists one record per CDR3 protein. Of about 480,000 distinct CDR3 sequences listed, over 13% are singletons. The data were taken from a study of T cells in Graves' hyperthyroidism and ophthalmopathy. Losses at the gene ends were 0 bases for V and 3 bases for J; bases not matched to a gene: 11. The germline V gene has CDR1 DFQATT and CDR2 SNEGSKA (reference sequence). The CDR3 sequence is 19 residues long. Whole-study findings and limits: Ophthalmopathy was separated from stable hyperthyroidism by a 13 V-J model.

Patients showing uncontrolled infection, other autoimmune disease, pregnancy or lactation were ineligible. The sequence was obtained from a woman aged 18-29 years with Graves' hyperthyroidism. The chain joins TRBV20-1 to TRBJ2-3; 14 bases line up with TRBD2. What was sequenced was blood. The CDR3 coding sequence is TGCAGTGCTAGAGATACGGGGACTAGCGGGAGAATCTGGACAGATACGCAGTATTTT. It encodes CSARDTGTSGRIWTDTQYF.